This T cell receptor beta chain emerged from a study of shared clonotypes between healthy human individuals. Repertoires were generated with immunoSEQ multiplex PCR, while TCRdb's copy carries only in-frame clones and drops some. The sample carries about 2.2 million clones, just under 95% recorded once. On this clone: Antigen unknown.

Positively selected for CCR7, the CD45RO-negative cells used as naive CD8 cells excluded terminally differentiated effector memory CD45RA+ cells. The V and J ends lost 4 bases and 2 bases respectively, with 6 bases between them. The CDR3 loop spans 12 amino acids. The germline gives CDR1 MGHDK, CDR2 SYGVNS. The study, taken as a whole, reports: Donors were few, which limited the genetic and exposure-history diversity represented. Lower generation probabilities were found for non-shared clonotypes than for those shared by all four donors.

The TCR was taken from a man between 18 and 29 years old in good health. Some clones in this sample may be carry-over from other donors' samples. The sample was naive CD8+ T cells from PBMCs. This chain connects TRBV25-1 to TRBJ2-7; unclear D gene. The CDR3 loop is CASSGETYEQYF. CDR3 in DNA: TGTGCCAGCAGTGGCGAAACCTACGAGCAGTACTTC.